This TCR beta chain was found in a study of control samples from healthy donors and cancer patients. Assay: immunoSEQ multiplex PCR; the TCRdb copy retains only in-frame clones and omits some. This repertoire shows 75,000 to 100,000 clones, 85% to 90% found once; its top ten account for 1.3%. The table lists this clone with a count of one. Per germline, CDR1 LGHNT and CDR2 FRNRAP. The V gene lost 4 bases and the J gene lost 1 base, with 11 bases spanning the gap. CDR3 length: 15 amino acids. The chain links TRBV12-5 to TRBJ1-5; the D is unclear. Sequencing was done on a sample of blood. This clonotype was sampled from a woman aged 45-59 years in good health. The CDR3 is CASGSSLESNQPQHF. In nucleotides, the CDR3 is TGTGCTAGTGGTTCGTCGTTGGAAAGCAATCAGCCCCAGCATTTT.